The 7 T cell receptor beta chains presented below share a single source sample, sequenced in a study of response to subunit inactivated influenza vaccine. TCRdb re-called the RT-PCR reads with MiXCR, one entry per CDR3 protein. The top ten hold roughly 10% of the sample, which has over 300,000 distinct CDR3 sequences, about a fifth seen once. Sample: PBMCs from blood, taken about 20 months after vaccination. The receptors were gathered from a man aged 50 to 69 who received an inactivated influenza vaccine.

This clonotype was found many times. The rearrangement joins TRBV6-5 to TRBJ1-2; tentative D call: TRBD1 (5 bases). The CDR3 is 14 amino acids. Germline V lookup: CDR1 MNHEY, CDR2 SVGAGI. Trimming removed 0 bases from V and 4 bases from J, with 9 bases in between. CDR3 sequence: CASSYSAGIYGYTF. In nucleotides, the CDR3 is TGTGCCAGCAGTTACTCCGCAGGGATCTATGGCTACACCTTC.

The CDR3 DNA follows: TGCAGTGCTAGAGGGGGGACTAGGGGGGCAGATACGCAGTATTTT. It yields the protein CSARGGTRGADTQYF. This sequence joins TRBV20-1 and TRBJ2-3; 8 nucleotides agree with TRBD2. Germline V gene data show CDR1 as DFQATT and CDR2 as SNEGSKA (reference sequence). V shed 1 base, J shed 4 bases, and the junction held 7 bases outside the gene matches. This CDR3 contains 15 residues.

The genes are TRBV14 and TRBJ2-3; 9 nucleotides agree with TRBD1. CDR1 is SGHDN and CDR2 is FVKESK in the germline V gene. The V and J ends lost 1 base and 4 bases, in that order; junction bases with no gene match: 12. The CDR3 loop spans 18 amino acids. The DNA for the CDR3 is TGTGCCAGCAGCCAAGTTAAAGCCCGGGACAGGGTTGCAGATACGCAGTATTTT. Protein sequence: CASSQVKARDRVADTQYF.

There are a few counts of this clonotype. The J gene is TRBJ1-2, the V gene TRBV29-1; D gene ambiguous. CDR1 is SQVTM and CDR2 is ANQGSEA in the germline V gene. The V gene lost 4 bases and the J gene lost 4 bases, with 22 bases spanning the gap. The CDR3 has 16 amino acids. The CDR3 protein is CSVAPSGERVSYGYTF. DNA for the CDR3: TGCAGCGTTGCCCCCTCGGGTGAGCGGGTTAGCTATGGCTACACCTTC.

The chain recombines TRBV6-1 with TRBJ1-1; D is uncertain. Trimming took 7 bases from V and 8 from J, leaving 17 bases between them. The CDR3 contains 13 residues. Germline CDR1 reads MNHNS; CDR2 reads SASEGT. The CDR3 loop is CASTLTSPYEAFF. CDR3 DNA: TGTGCCAGCACCCTAACCAGTCCCTACGAAGCTTTCTTT.

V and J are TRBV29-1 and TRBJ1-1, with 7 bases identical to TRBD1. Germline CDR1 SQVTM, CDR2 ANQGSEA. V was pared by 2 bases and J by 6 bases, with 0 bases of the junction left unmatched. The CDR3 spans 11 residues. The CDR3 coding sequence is TGCAGCGTTGAAACAGGGGCTGAAGCTTTCTTT. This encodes CSVETGAEAFF.

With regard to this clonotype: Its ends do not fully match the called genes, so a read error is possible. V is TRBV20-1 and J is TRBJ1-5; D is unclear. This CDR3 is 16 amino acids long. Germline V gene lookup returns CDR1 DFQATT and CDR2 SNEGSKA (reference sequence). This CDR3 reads CSASRPSIDSNQHQHF. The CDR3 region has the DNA TGCAGTGCTAGTCGTCCCAGCATAGATAGCAATCAGCACCAGCATTTT.